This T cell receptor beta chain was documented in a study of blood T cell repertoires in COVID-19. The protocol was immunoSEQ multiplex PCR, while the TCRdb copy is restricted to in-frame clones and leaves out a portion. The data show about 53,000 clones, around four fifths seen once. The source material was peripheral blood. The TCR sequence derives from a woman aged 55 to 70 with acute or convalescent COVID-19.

This CDR3 is CASSLGGKITDTQYF. DNA of the CDR3: TGCGCCAGCAGCTTGGGAGGGAAGATCACAGATACGCAGTATTTT. The rearrangement uses TRBV5-1 and TRBJ2-3; tentative D call: TRBD2 (5 bases). Between the trimmed V and J ends, which lost 0 bases and 2 bases, there was a span of 10 bases. The germline V gene encodes CDR1 SGHRS and CDR2 YFSETQ. There are 15 residues in the CDR3.